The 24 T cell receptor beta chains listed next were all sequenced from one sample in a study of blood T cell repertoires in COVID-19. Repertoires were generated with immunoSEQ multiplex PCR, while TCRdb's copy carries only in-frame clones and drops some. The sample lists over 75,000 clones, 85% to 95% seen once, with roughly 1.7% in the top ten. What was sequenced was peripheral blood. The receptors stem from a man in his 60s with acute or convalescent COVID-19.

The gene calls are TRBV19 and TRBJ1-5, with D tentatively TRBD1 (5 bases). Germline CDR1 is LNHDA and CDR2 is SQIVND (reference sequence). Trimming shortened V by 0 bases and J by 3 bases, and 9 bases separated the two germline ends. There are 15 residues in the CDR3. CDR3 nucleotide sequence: TGTGCCAGTAGTATAGAAGGGGCCATCAATCAGCCCCAGCATTTT. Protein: CASSIEGAINQPQHF.

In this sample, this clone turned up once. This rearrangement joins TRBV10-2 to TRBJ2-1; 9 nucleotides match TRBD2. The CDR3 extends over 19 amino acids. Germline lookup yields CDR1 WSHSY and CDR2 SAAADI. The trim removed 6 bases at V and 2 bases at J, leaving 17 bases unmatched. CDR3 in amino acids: CASRGWVSGSLLTYNEQFF. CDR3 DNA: TGCGCCAGCAGGGGGTGGGTTAGCGGGAGCTTGTTGACCTACAATGAGCAGTTCTTC.

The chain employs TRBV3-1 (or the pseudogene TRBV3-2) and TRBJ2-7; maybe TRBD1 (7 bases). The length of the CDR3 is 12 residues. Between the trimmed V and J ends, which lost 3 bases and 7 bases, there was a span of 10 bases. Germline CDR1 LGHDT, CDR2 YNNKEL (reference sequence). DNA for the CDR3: TGTGCCAGCAGCCACCCAGGGGGGGAGCAGTACTTC. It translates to CASSHPGGEQYF.

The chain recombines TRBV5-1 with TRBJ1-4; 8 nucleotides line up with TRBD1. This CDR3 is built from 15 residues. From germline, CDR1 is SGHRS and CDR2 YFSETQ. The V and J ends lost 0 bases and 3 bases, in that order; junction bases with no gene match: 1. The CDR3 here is CASSLVRGPNEKLFF. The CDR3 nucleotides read TGCGCCAGCAGCTTGGTCAGGGGGCCTAATGAAAAACTGTTTTTT.

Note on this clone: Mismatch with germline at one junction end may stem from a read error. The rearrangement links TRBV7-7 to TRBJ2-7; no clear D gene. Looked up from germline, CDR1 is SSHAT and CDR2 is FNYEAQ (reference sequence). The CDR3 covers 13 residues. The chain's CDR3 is CASSPDNSYEQYF. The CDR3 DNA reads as TGTGCTAGCAGCCCCGACAATTCCTACGAGCAGTACTTC.

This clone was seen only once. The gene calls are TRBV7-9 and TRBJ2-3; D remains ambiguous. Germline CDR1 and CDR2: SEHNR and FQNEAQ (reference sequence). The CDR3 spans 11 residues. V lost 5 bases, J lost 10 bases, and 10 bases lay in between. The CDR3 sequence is CASSPGDAQYF. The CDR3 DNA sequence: TGTGCCAGCAGCCCCGGTGATGCGCAGTATTTT.

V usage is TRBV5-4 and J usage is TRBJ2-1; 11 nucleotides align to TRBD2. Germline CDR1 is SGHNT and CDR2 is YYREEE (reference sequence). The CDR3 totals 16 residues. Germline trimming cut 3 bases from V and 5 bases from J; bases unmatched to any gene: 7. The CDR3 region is CASSSDLLAGDNEQFF. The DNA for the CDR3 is TGTGCCAGCAGCTCTGACCTACTAGCGGGGGACAATGAGCAGTTCTTC.

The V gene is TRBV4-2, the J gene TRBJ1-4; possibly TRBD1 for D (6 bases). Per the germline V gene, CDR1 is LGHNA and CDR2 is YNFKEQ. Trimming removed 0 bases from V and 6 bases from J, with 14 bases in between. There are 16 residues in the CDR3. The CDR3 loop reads CASSQDRGDTYEKLFF. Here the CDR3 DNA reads TGTGCCAGCAGCCAAGATAGAGGGGACACTTATGAAAAACTGTTTTTT.

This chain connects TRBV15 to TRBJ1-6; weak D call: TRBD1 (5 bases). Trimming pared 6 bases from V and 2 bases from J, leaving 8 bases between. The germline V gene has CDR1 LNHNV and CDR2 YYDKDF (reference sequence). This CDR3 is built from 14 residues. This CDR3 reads CATREGTYNSPLHF. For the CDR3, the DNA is TGTGCCACCAGGGAGGGGACCTATAATTCACCCCTCCACTTT.

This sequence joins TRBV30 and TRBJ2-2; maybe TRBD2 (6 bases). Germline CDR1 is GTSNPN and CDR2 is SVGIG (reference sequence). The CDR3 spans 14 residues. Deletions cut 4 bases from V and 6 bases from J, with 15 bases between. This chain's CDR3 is CAWTKGSGSGELFF. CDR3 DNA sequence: TGTGCCTGGACCAAGGGTAGCGGTTCCGGGGAGCTGTTTTTT.

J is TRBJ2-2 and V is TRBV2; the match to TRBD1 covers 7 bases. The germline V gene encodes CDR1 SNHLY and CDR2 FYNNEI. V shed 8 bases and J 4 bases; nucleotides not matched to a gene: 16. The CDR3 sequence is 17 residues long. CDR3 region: CASGDSRQGWGTGELFF. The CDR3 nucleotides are TGTGCCAGCGGAGATTCTCGACAGGGATGGGGCACCGGGGAGCTGTTTTTT.

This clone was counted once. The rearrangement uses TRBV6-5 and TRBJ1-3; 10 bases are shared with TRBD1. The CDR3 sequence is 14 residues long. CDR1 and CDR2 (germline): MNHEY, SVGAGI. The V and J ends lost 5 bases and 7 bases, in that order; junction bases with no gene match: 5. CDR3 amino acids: CASSHRTGGNTIYF. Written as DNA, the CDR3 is TGTGCCAGCAGTCATAGGACAGGGGGTAACACCATATATTTT.

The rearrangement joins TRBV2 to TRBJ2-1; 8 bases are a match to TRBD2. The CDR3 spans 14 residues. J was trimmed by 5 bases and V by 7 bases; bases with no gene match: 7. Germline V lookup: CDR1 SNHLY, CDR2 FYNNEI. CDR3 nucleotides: TGTGCCAGCACCATTAGCGGGAACCACAATGAGCAGTTCTTC. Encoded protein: CASTISGNHNEQFF.

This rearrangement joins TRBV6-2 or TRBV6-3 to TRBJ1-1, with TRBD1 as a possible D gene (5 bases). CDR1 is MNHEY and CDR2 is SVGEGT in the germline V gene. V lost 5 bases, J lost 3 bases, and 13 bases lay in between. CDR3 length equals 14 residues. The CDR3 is CASSTRQFYTEAFF. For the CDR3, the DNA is TGTGCCAGCAGTACGAGACAGTTCTACACTGAAGCTTTCTTT.

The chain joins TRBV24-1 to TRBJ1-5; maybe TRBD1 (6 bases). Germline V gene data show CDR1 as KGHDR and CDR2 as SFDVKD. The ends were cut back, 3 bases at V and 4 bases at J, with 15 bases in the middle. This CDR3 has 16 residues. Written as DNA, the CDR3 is TGTGCCACCAGTGATGGGGGGGCAGGGGAGAATCAGCCCCAGCATTTT. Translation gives CATSDGGAGENQPQHF.

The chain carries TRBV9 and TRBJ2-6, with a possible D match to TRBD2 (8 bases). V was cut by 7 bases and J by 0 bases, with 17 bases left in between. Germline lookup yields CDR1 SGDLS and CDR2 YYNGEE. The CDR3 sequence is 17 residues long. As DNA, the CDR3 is TGTGCCAGCGCACGGGGGGGACAGATCTCTGGGGCCAACGTCCTGACTTTC. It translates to CASARGGQISGANVLTF. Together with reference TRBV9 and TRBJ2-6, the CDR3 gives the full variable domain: DSGVTQTPKHLITATGQRVTLRCSPRSGDLSVYWYQQSLDQGLQFLIQYYNGEERAKGNILERFSAQQFPDLHSELNLSSLELGDSALYFCASARGGQISGANVLTFGAGSRLTVL.

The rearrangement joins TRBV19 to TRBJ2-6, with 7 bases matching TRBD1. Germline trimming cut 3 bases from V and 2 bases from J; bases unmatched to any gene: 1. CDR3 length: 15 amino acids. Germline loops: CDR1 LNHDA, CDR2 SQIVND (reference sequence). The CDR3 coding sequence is TGTGCCAGTAGTATGGGGACAGCTGGGGCCAACGTCCTGACTTTC. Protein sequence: CASSMGTAGANVLTF.

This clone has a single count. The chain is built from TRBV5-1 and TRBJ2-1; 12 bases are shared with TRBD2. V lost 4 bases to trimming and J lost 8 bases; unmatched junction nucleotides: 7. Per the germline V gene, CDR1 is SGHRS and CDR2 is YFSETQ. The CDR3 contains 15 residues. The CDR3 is CASSKTSGSDDEQFF. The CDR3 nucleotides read TGCGCCAGCAGCAAGACTAGCGGGAGCGACGATGAGCAGTTCTTC.

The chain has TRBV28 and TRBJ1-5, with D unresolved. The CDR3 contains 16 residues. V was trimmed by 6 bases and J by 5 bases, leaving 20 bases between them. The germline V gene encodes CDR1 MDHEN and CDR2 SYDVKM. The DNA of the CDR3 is TGTGCCAGCAGCCCGAGGGAGGCGAGATTTGATCAGCCCCAGCATTTT. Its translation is CASSPREARFDQPQHF.

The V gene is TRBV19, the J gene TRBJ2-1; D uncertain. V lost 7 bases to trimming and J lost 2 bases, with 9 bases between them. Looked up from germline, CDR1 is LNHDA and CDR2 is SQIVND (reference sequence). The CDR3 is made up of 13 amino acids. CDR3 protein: CASTSAPYNEQFF. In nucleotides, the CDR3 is TGTGCCAGTACTTCCGCGCCCTACAATGAGCAGTTCTTC.

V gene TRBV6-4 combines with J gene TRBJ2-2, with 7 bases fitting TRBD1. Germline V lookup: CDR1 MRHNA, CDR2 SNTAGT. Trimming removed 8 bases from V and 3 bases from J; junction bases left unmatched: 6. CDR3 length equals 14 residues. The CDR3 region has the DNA TGTGCCAGCCGACGGGACAGATACACCGGGGAGCTGTTTTTT. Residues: CASRRDRYTGELFF.

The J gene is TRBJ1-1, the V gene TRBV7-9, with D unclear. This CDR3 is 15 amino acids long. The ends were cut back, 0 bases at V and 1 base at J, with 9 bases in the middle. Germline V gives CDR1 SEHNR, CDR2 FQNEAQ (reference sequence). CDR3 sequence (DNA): TGTGCCAGCAGCTTAGCCTCTGGAGGGAACACTGAAGCTTTCTTT. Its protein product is CASSLASGGNTEAFF.

The CDR3 nucleotides read TGTGCCAGTAGTGCAGGCAGATCAGGCACAGATACGCAGTATTTT. Amino acid sequence: CASSAGRSGTDTQYF. The chain links TRBV19 to TRBJ2-3; D uncertain. Trimming left V 5 bases short and J 1 base short, with 13 bases between. The V gene's germline CDR1 is LNHDA and CDR2 SQIVND (reference sequence). The CDR3 length is 15 residues.

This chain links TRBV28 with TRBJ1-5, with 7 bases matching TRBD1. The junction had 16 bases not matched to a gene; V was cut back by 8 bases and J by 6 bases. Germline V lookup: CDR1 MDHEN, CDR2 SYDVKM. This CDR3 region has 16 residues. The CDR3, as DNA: TGTGCCAGCGCTGGAGGGAAAGGAGGGGGCGGTCAGCCCCAGCATTTT. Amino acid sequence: CASAGGKGGGGQPQHF.